What follows are 22 T cell receptor beta chains derived from one specimen sequenced in a study of blood T cell repertoires in COVID-19. TCRdb keeps only in-frame clones here, not all; method: immunoSEQ multiplex PCR. The repertoire holds about 290,000 clones, around 85% seen once, with less than 4.5% in the top ten. Sequencing input: peripheral blood. Source of these receptors: a woman between 45 and 60 years old with active or convalescent COVID-19.

The chain recombines TRBV6-4 with TRBJ2-7; maybe TRBD2 (6 bases). V lost 8 bases and J 5 bases, leaving 19 bases between the germline ends. This CDR3 is built from 14 residues. The germline V gene encodes CDR1 MRHNA and CDR2 SNTAGT. As DNA, the CDR3 is TGTGCCAGCTCGGCGGAGGGCAGGGACCACGAGCAGTACTTC. This encodes CASSAEGRDHEQYF.

Worth noting for this clone: Other DNA sequences in this sample translate to the same CDR3. This sequence joins TRBV9 and TRBJ1-3; D possibly corresponds to TRBD1 (6 bases). CDR1 and CDR2 (germline): SGDLS, YYNGEE. The CDR3 loop spans 14 amino acids. The V and J ends lost 2 bases and 2 bases respectively, with 8 bases between them. The CDR3 nucleotides read TGTGCCAGCAGCGTGGGGGGGCCTGGAAACACCATATATTTT. Its protein product is CASSVGGPGNTIYF.

This sequence joins TRBV5-1 and TRBJ2-7, with D possibly matching TRBD2 (6 bases). V was clipped by 4 bases and J by 1 base, with 15 bases between them. The CDR3 loop spans 15 amino acids. Germline lookup yields CDR1 SGHRS and CDR2 YFSETQ. DNA of the CDR3: TGCGCCAGCAGCCACACTGCGGGACGGTCCTACGAGCAGTACTTC. Encoded protein: CASSHTAGRSYEQYF.

This chain connects TRBV5-8 to TRBJ2-1; 7 bases are a match to TRBD1. The CDR3 totals 16 residues. V shed 0 bases, J shed 5 bases, and the junction held 8 bases outside the gene matches. The germline V gene has CDR1 SGHTS and CDR2 YDEGEE. The CDR3, as DNA: TGTGCCAGCAGCTTGGCCCCGGGACAGTTTAACAATGAGCAGTTCTTC. Translated: CASSLAPGQFNNEQFF.

The chain has TRBV6-5 and TRBJ2-7, with TRBD1 as a possible D gene (5 bases). CDR1 and CDR2 from the germline V gene are MNHEY and SVGAGI. The germline V and J ends were trimmed by 2 bases and 1 base, with 9 bases remaining between them. This CDR3 is built from 14 residues. The CDR3 loop reads CASSYAPGSYEQYF. Here the CDR3 DNA reads TGTGCCAGCAGTTACGCTCCAGGGTCCTACGAGCAGTACTTC.

The genes are TRBV2 and TRBJ1-4; D gene unclear. The V end was cut by 7 bases, the J end by 0 bases, with 15 bases between. Germline CDR1 SNHLY, CDR2 FYNNEI. The CDR3 is made up of 16 amino acids. CDR3 in DNA: TGTGCCAGCATCCCCTACCTTGCCCCAACTAATGAAAAACTGTTTTTT. It translates to CASIPYLAPTNEKLFF. Filled out from reference TRBV2 and TRBJ1-4, the complete variable domain reads EPEVTQTPSHQVTQMGQEVILRCVPISNHLYFYWYRQILGQKVEFLVSFYNNEISEKSEIFDDQFSVERPDGSNFTLKIRSTKLEDSAMYFCASIPYLAPTNEKLFFGSGTQLSVL.

The chain is built from TRBV7-2 and TRBJ1-3; TRBD1 aligns across 7 bases. Germline V gene lookup returns CDR1 SGHTA and CDR2 FQGNSA. The junction had 5 bases not matched to a gene; V was cut back by 5 bases and J by 1 base. CDR3 length: 15 amino acids. The CDR3 region is CASSPTGYSGNTIYF. CDR3 DNA: TGTGCCAGCAGCCCGACAGGGTATTCTGGAAACACCATATATTTT.

V and J are TRBV19 and TRBJ2-6, with a weak D call TRBD1 (6 bases). The CDR3 has 17 amino acids. CDR1 LNHDA and CDR2 SQIVND come from the germline V gene (reference sequence). V was cut by 6 bases and J by 0 bases, with 15 bases left in between. The CDR3 is CASRQGSDNSGANVLTF. The DNA for the CDR3 is TGTGCCAGTAGACAGGGATCCGACAACTCTGGGGCCAACGTCCTGACTTTC.

This rearrangement joins TRBV11-2 to TRBJ1-3; D is ambiguous. V gave up 0 bases and J gave up 4 bases, with 10 bases separating them. This CDR3 is 15 amino acids long. The germline CDR1 and CDR2 sequences are SGHAT and FQNNGV. The CDR3 DNA reads as TGTGCCAGCAGCTTAGAGTTTGGAGACGGAAACACCATATATTTT. Its translation is CASSLEFGDGNTIYF.

The J gene is TRBJ2-5, the V gene TRBV10-3; TRBD2 is a possible D gene (6 bases). Germline CDR1 and CDR2: ENHRY and SYGVKD. The ends were cut back, 3 bases at V and 4 bases at J, with 12 bases in the middle. The CDR3 runs 14 residues. CDR3 sequence reads: CAISDPGVRETQYF. The CDR3 region has the DNA TGTGCCATCAGTGATCCGGGAGTACGAGAGACCCAGTACTTC.

The gene calls are TRBV2 and TRBJ1-5, with 7 bases aligning to TRBD1. The CDR3 length is 14 residues. Germline CDR1 is SNHLY and CDR2 is FYNNEI. The J segment lost 7 bases and the V segment lost 5 bases, leaving 8 bases of the junction unmatched. CDR3 in amino acids: CASSPTGAWQPQHF. In DNA form, the CDR3 reads TGTGCCAGCAGTCCAACAGGGGCATGGCAGCCCCAGCATTTT.

J is TRBJ1-4 and V is TRBV7-9; 10 bases fit TRBD1. The CDR3 loop spans 16 amino acids. Germline V gene data show CDR1 as SEHNR and CDR2 as FQNEAQ (reference sequence). Trimming took 4 bases from V and 1 from J; bases not matched to a gene: 3. CDR3 coding DNA: TGTGCCAGCAGCTCAGGACAGGGGGAAACTAATGAAAAACTGTTTTTT. Its translation: CASSSGQGETNEKLFF.

The gene calls are TRBV14 and TRBJ2-5, with no clear D. Germline V gene sequence: CDR1 SGHDN, CDR2 FVKESK. Trimming pared 5 bases from V and 5 bases from J, leaving 18 bases between. The CDR3 spans 15 residues. The CDR3 sequence: CASSSTVTRRETQYF. In DNA, the CDR3 is TGTGCCAGCAGCTCCACGGTCACTCGCAGGGAGACCCAGTACTTC.

The chain is built from TRBV27 and TRBJ2-1; D perhaps matches TRBD2 (5 bases). Trimming removed 5 bases at V and 3 bases at J, with 14 bases between. This CDR3 contains 15 residues. In germline, CDR1 is MNHEY, CDR2 SMNVEV (reference sequence). The CDR3 DNA reads as TGTGCCAGCAGTCAGTGGCTAGCAGACTACAATGAGCAGTTCTTC. Amino acids: CASSQWLADYNEQFF.

The chain uses TRBV6-5 and TRBJ1-1; TRBD1 might be the D (5 bases). V lost 6 bases and J 4 bases, leaving 18 bases between the germline ends. This CDR3 is 15 amino acids long. CDR1 is MNHEY and CDR2 is SVGAGI in the germline V gene. CDR3 in DNA: TGTGCCAGCAGAGTAAACGGGGCCGGGGGCACTGAAGCTTTCTTT. It translates to CASRVNGAGGTEAFF.

J is TRBJ2-2 and V is TRBV4-1; a weak D match, TRBD2 (5 bases). Trimming left V 1 base short and J 7 bases short, with 7 bases between. CDR1 and CDR2 (germline): MGHRA, YSYEKL. The CDR3 is made up of 13 amino acids. Written as DNA, the CDR3 is TGCGCCAGCAGCCAAGTAGGAGGCGGGGAGCTGTTTTTT. It is translated as CASSQVGGGELFF.

The chain recombines TRBV28 with TRBJ2-1; 12 bases match TRBD2. The CDR3 has 21 residues. Germline V CDR1 and CDR2: MDHEN, SYDVKM. The V segment lost 4 bases and the J segment 5 bases; nucleotides outside the gene matches: 21. The CDR3: CASSWPQGRGTSGRWDNEQFF. The CDR3 DNA is TGTGCCAGCAGTTGGCCCCAGGGCAGGGGCACTAGCGGGAGGTGGGACAATGAGCAGTTCTTC.

V gene TRBV7-3 combines with J gene TRBJ2-3; 7 nucleotides agree with TRBD2. After removal of 2 bases from V and 3 bases from J, the junction contained 8 bases not matched to a gene. CDR3 size: 16 residues. Per germline, CDR1 SGHTA and CDR2 FQGTGA. Here the CDR3 reads CASSLFGGGSTDTQYF. Written as DNA, the CDR3 is TGTGCCAGCAGCTTATTTGGTGGCGGGAGTACAGATACGCAGTATTTT.

The chain couples TRBV4-2 to TRBJ2-2; a possible D gene is TRBD2 (5 bases). Germline V gives CDR1 LGHNA, CDR2 YNFKEQ. Trimming stripped 1 base from V and 4 bases from J, with 10 bases between. The CDR3 length is 15 residues. CDR3 in amino acids: CASSQVMGSTGELFF. DNA of the CDR3: TGTGCCAGCAGCCAAGTAATGGGGAGCACCGGGGAGCTGTTTTTT.

In DNA form, the CDR3 reads TGTGCCAGCAGCTCCGGGGGGGGAAATACGCAGTATTTT. Its translation: CASSSGGGNTQYF. The chain combines TRBV3-1 (or the pseudogene TRBV3-2) with TRBJ2-3, with 8 bases identical to TRBD2. The CDR3 has 13 residues. Germline-derived CDR1 and CDR2 are LGHDT and YNNKEL (reference sequence). Trimming removed 5 bases from V and 7 bases from J; junction bases left unmatched: 5.

Of note for this clone: Other DNA sequences within the sample encode an identical CDR3. The J gene is TRBJ1-1, the V gene TRBV19; 7 positions match TRBD1. Germline V CDR1 and CDR2: LNHDA, SQIVND (reference sequence). V was pared by 3 bases and J by 1 base, with 2 bases of the junction left unmatched. This CDR3 is 14 amino acids long. CDR3 nucleotide sequence: TGTGCCAGTAGTATTAACAGGGGGAACACTGAAGCTTTCTTT. Translating gives CASSINRGNTEAFF. Filled out from reference TRBV19 and TRBJ1-1, the complete variable domain reads DGGITQSPKYLFRKEGQNVTLSCEQNLNHDAMYWYRQDPGQGLRLIYYSQIVNDFQKGDIAEGYSVSREKKESFPLTVTSAQKNPTAFYLCASSINRGNTEAFFGQGTRLTVV.

This clone was found once. The rearrangement links TRBV6-6 to TRBJ2-1; TRBD2 aligns across 11 bases. The CDR3 is made up of 15 amino acids. The V and J ends lost 5 bases and 7 bases, in that order; junction bases with no gene match: 7. Germline loops: CDR1 MNHNY, CDR2 SVGAGI (reference sequence). CDR3 region: CASSSIAGGRNEQFF. The CDR3 DNA reads TGTGCCAGCAGTAGCATAGCGGGAGGGAGGAATGAGCAGTTCTTC.